Presented here are 11 T cell receptor beta chains from one specimen sequenced in a study of CD8+ T cells in alopecia areata. Documented treatment: oral pan-JAK inhibitor, 5-10 mg twice daily. Extracted from the samples, RNA was reverse transcribed into cDNA to serve as the sequencing template. TCRdb keeps only in-frame clones here, not all; method: immunoSEQ multiplex PCR. This repertoire shows 120,000 or so clones, approximately 60% found once; its top ten account for under 7.5%. Sequenced material: CD4+ T cells sorted from blood, taken at week 4, from a patient treated with tofacitinib. Receptors were obtained from a human donor with alopecia areata.

In this sample, this clone turned up a few times. This chain uses TRBV6-5 with TRBJ1-1; D call uncertain. Trimming stripped 4 bases from V and 1 base from J, with 13 bases between. The CDR3 extends over 15 amino acids. Germline CDR1 MNHEY, CDR2 SVGAGI. The CDR3 nucleotides read TGTGCCAGCAGTTCCATGGCGAGAAGGAACACTGAAGCTTTCTTT. This codes for CASSSMARRNTEAFF.

The gene calls are TRBV5-1 and TRBJ2-2; D gene ambiguous. This CDR3 spans 13 amino acids. CDR1 is SGHRS, CDR2 YFSETQ, per germline. With 0 bases removed from V and 7 bases from J, the gap between germline ends came to 7 bases. The CDR3 here is CASSLDGNGELFF. CDR3 coding DNA: TGCGCCAGCAGCTTGGATGGGAACGGGGAGCTGTTTTTT.

The chain carries TRBV2 and TRBJ1-2; D is perhaps TRBD1 (5 bases). The CDR3 extends over 11 amino acids. Germline-derived CDR1 and CDR2 are SNHLY and FYNNEI. With 5 bases removed from V and 10 bases from J, the gap between germline ends came to 11 bases. DNA of the CDR3: TGTGCCAGCAGTTTCGACAGATACTACACCTTC. It encodes CASSFDRYYTF.

The chain recombines TRBV30 with TRBJ2-5; D is undetermined. The V end lost 0 bases, the J end lost 5 bases, and 7 bases lay between the germline ends. This CDR3 is built from 12 residues. Germline-derived CDR1 and CDR2 are GTSNPN and SVGIG (reference sequence). This CDR3 is CAWSVRPETQYF. In DNA form, the CDR3 reads TGTGCCTGGAGTGTACGGCCCGAGACCCAGTACTTC.

About this clone: The sample has other DNA sequences that encode this CDR3 too. The rearrangement uses TRBV5-1 and TRBJ1-1; D gene uncertain. The V end was cut by 0 bases, the J end by 1 base, with 7 bases between. The germline CDR1 and CDR2 sequences are SGHRS and YFSETQ. The CDR3 is 14 residues long. CDR3 residues: CASSLGLENTEAFF. The CDR3 nucleotides read TGCGCCAGCAGCTTGGGGCTAGAGAACACTGAAGCTTTCTTT.

The genes are TRBV18 and TRBJ2-5, with D maybe TRBD1 (6 bases). CDR1 and CDR2 from the germline V gene are KGHSH and LQKENI. Trimming stripped 3 bases from V and 1 base from J, with 9 bases between. This CDR3 is 14 amino acids long. The CDR3 loop is CASSPGHTQETQYF. In DNA form, the CDR3 reads TGTGCCAGCTCACCGGGACACACCCAAGAGACCCAGTACTTC.

J is TRBJ1-2 and V is TRBV2; possible D gene TRBD1, 5 bases. The germline CDR1 and CDR2 sequences are SNHLY and FYNNEI. The CDR3 loop spans 13 amino acids. The V gene lost 3 bases and the J gene lost 4 bases, with 9 bases spanning the gap. DNA for the CDR3: TGTGCCAGCAGTGATCTGCAGGGCTATGGCTACACCTTC. It is translated as CASSDLQGYGYTF.

The V and J genes are TRBV7-9 and TRBJ2-2; no clear D gene. This CDR3 has 15 amino acids. V was shortened by 4 bases and J by 6 bases, with 15 bases between the two germline ends. CDR1 and CDR2 from the germline V gene are SEHNR and FQNEAQ (reference sequence). The CDR3 DNA reads TGTGCCAGCAGCTCCGCGCTACACAACGCCGGGGAGCTGTTTTTT. This sequence encodes CASSSALHNAGELFF.

The chain employs TRBV30 and TRBJ1-5; D unclear. This CDR3 spans 16 amino acids. Trimming took 0 bases from V and 1 from J, leaving 13 bases between them. Germline CDR1 GTSNPN, CDR2 SVGIG (reference sequence). The CDR3 DNA reads as TGTGCCTGGAGTGTGCCGGGTCCCGGGAGCAATCAGCCCCAGCATTTT. It codes for CAWSVPGPGSNQPQHF. Filled out from reference TRBV30 and TRBJ1-5, the complete variable domain reads SQTIHQWPATLVQPVGSPLSLECTVEGTSNPNLYWYRQAAGRGLQLLFYSVGIGQISSEVPQNLSASRPQDRQFILSSKKLLLSDSGFYLCAWSVPGPGSNQPQHFGDGTRLSIL.

This clone was detected only once. This chain joins TRBV9 and TRBJ2-6; TRBD1 matches 7 bases. V was clipped by 5 bases and J by 2 bases; unmatched bases: 7. CDR1 and CDR2 (germline): SGDLS, YYNGEE. The CDR3 spans 16 residues. CDR3 protein: CASSHTGDPGANVLTF. The CDR3 nucleotides are TGTGCCAGCAGTCACACAGGGGACCCTGGGGCCAACGTCCTGACTTTC. Full variable domain (outside the CDR3, taken from reference TRBV9 and TRBJ2-6): DSGVTQTPKHLITATGQRVTLRCSPRSGDLSVYWYQQSLDQGLQFLIQYYNGEERAKGNILERFSAQQFPDLHSELNLSSLELGDSALYFCASSHTGDPGANVLTFGAGSRLTVL.

The V call is TRBV2, the J call TRBJ2-5, with 10 bases identical to TRBD2. V was clipped by 4 bases and J by 5 bases; unmatched bases: 4. This CDR3 has 14 residues. The germline gives CDR1 SNHLY, CDR2 FYNNEI. The DNA for the CDR3 is TGTGCCAGCAGTGTCAGCGGGGGGGCTGAGACCCAGTACTTC. Translated: CASSVSGGAETQYF.